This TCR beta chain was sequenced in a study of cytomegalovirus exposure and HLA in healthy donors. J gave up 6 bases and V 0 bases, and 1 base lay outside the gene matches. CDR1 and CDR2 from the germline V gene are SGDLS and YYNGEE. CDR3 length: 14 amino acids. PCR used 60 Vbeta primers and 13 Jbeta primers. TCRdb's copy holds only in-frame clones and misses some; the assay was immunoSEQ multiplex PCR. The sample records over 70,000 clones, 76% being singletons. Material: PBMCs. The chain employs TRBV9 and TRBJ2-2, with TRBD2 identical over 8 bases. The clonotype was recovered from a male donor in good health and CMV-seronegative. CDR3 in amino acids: CASSVVGGAGELFF. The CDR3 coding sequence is TGTGCCAGCAGCGTAGTCGGGGGGGCCGGGGAGCTGTTTTTT. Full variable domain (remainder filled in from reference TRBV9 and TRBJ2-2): DSGVTQTPKHLITATGQRVTLRCSPRSGDLSVYWYQQSLDQGLQFLIQYYNGEERAKGNILERFSAQQFPDLHSELNLSSLELGDSALYFCASSVVGGAGELFFGEGSRLTVL.